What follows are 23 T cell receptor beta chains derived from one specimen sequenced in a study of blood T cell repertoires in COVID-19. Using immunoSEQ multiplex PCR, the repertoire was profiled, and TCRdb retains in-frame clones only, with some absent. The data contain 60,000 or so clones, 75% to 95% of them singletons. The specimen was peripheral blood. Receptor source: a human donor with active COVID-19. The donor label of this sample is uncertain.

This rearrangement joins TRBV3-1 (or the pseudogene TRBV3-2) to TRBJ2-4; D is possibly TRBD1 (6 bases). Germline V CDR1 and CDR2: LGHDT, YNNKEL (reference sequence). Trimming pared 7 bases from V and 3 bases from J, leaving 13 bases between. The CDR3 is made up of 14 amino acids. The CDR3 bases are TGTGCCAGCACTGAGGGCAGGGGCAAAAACATTCAGTACTTC. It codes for CASTEGRGKNIQYF.

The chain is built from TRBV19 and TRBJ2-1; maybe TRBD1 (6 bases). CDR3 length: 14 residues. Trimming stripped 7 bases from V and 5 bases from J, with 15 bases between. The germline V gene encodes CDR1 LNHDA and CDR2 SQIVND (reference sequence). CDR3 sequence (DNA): TGTGCCAGTAAGGGGCACAGGGAGAACAATGAGCAGTTCTTC. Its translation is CASKGHRENNEQFF.

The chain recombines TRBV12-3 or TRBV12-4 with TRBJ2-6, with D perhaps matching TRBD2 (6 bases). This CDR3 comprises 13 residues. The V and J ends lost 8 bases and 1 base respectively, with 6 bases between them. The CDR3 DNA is TGTGCCAGCGGGGGGTCTGGGGCCAACGTCCTGACTTTC. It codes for CASGGSGANVLTF.

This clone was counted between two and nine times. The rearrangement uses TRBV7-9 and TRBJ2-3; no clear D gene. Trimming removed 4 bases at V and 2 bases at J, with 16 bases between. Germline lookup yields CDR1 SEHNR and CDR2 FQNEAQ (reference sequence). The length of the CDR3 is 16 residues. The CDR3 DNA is TGTGCCAGCAGCTATCTCCCCGTCGCTAACACAGATACGCAGTATTTT. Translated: CASSYLPVANTDTQYF.

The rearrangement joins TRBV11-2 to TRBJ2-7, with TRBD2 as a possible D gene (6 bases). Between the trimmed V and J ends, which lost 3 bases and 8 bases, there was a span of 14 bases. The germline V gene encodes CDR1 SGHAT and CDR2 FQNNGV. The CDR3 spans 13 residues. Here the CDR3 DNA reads TGTGCCAGCAGCTTCACGGGGGATGGAAAGCAGTACTTC. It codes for CASSFTGDGKQYF.

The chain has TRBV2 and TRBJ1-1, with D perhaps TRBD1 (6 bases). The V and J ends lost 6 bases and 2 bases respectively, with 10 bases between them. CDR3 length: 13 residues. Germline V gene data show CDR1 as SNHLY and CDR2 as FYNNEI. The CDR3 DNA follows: TGTGCCAGCAGAGGACAGTTTAACACTGAAGCTTTCTTT. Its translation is CASRGQFNTEAFF.

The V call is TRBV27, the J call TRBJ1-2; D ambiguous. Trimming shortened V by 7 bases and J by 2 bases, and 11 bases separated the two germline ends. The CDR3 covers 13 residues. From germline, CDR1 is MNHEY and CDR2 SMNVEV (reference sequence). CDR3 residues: CASKINQNYGYTF. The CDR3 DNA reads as TGTGCCAGCAAAATTAACCAGAACTATGGCTACACCTTC.

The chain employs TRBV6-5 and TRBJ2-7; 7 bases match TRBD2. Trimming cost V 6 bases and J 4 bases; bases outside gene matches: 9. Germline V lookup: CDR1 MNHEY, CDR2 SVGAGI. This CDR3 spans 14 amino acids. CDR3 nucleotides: TGTGCCAGCAGCCGGGGGACGGGACTATACGAGCAGTACTTC. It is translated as CASSRGTGLYEQYF.

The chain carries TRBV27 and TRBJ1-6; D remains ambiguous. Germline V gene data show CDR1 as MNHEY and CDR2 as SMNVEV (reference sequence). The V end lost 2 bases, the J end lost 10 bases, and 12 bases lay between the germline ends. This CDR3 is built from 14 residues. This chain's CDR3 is CASSLAVEGSPLHF. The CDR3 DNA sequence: TGTGCCAGCAGTTTAGCTGTTGAGGGATCACCCCTCCACTTT.

The CDR3 sequence: CASRVYGREQYF. CDR3 nucleotides: TGTGCCAGCAGGGTTTATGGGCGCGAGCAGTACTTC. V is TRBV6-5 and J is TRBJ2-7; D is unclear. With 6 bases removed from V and 6 bases from J, the gap between germline ends came to 12 bases. This CDR3 has 12 residues. CDR1 MNHEY and CDR2 SVGAGI come from the germline V gene.

The CDR3 nucleotides read TGTGCCAGCAGTTCACAGGGGGCAAGAGAGACCCAGTACTTC. Protein product: CASSSQGARETQYF. V is TRBV27 and J is TRBJ2-5, with 9 bases identical to TRBD1. Germline CDR1 and CDR2: MNHEY and SMNVEV (reference sequence). J was trimmed by 4 bases and V by 4 bases; bases with no gene match: 4. CDR3 size: 14 residues.

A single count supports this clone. CDR3 amino acids: CASSEVTSVDEQYF. CDR3 DNA sequence: TGCGCCAGCAGTGAAGTGACTAGCGTAGACGAGCAGTACTTC. The rearrangement joins TRBV10-2 to TRBJ2-7; TRBD2 matches 8 bases. Germline V gene sequence: CDR1 WSHSY, CDR2 SAAADI. With 3 bases clipped from V and 5 bases from J, the junction kept 6 bases outside the gene matches. The CDR3 loop spans 14 amino acids.

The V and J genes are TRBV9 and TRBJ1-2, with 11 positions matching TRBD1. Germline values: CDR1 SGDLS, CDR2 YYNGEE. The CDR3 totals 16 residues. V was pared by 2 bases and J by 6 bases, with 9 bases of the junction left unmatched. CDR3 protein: CASSVSRDRGSNGYTF. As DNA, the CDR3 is TGTGCCAGCAGCGTGAGCCGGGACAGGGGGTCCAATGGCTACACCTTC.

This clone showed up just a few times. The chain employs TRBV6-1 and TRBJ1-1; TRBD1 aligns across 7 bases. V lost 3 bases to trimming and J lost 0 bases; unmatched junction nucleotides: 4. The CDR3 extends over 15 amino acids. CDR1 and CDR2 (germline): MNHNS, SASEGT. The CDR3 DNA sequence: TGTGCCAGCAGTGATACAGGGGAAATGAACACTGAAGCTTTCTTT. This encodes CASSDTGEMNTEAFF.

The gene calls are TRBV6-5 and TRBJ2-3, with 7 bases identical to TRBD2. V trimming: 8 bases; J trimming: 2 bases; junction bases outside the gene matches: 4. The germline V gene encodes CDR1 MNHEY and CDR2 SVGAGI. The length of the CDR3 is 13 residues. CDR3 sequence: CASPGLTTDTQYF. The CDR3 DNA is TGTGCCAGCCCGGGACTAACCACAGATACGCAGTATTTT.

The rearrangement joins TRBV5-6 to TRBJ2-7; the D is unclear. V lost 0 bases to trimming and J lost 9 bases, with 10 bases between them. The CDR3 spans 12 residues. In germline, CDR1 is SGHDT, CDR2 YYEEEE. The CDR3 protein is CASSLGVAGQYF. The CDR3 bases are TGTGCCAGCAGCTTGGGGGTGGCAGGGCAGTACTTC.

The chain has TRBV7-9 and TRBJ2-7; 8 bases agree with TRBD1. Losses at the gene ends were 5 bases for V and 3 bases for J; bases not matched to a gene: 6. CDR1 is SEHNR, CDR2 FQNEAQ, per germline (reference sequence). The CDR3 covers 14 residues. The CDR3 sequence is CASSTPGQVYEQYF. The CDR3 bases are TGTGCCAGCAGCACCCCGGGACAGGTCTACGAGCAGTACTTC.

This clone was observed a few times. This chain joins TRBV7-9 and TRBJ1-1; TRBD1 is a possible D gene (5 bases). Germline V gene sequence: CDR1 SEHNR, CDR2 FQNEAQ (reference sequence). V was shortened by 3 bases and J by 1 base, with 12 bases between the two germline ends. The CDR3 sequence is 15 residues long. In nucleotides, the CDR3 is TGTGCCAGCAGCTTGGGGCCCCAAGGGAACACTGAAGCTTTCTTT. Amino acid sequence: CASSLGPQGNTEAFF.

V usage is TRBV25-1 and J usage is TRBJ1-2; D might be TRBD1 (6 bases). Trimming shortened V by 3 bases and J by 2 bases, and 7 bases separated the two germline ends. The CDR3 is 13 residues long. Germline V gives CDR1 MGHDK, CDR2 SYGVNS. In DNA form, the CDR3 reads TGTGCCAGCAGTGATACAGGGAACTATGGCTACACCTTC. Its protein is CASSDTGNYGYTF.

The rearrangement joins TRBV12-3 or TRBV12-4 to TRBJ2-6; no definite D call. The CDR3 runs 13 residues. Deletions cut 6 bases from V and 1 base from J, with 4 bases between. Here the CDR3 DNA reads TGTGCCAGCAGAGCGTCTGGGGCCAACGTCCTGACTTTC. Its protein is CASRASGANVLTF.

CDR3 protein: CASSGHRQGTEQYF. The CDR3 DNA sequence: TGTGCCAGCAGCGGCCACCGACAGGGAACCGAGCAGTACTTC. The chain links TRBV7-2 to TRBJ2-7, with 7 bases fitting TRBD1. CDR3 length equals 14 residues. V dropped 5 bases and J dropped 6; count of bases not matched to a gene: 10. Germline V gives CDR1 SGHTA, CDR2 FQGNSA.

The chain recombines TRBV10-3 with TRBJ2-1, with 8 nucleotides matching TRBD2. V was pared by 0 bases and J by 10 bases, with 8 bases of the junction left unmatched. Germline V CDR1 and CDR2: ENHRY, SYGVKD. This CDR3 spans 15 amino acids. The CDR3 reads CAISESGGERREQFF. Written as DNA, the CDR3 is TGTGCCATCAGTGAGTCCGGGGGGGAACGGCGCGAGCAGTTCTTC.

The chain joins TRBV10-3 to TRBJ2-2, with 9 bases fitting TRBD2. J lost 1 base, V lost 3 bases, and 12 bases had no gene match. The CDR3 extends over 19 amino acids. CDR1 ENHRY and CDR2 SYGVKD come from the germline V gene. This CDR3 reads CAISDYELAGRQNTGELFF. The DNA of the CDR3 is TGTGCCATCAGTGACTACGAACTAGCGGGTCGCCAGAACACCGGGGAGCTGTTTTTT.